What follows are 5 T cell receptor beta chains derived from one specimen sequenced in a study of identical twins. TCRdb used MiXCR to reprocess the 5' RACE reads, holding one entry per CDR3 protein. The table has about 570,000 distinct CDR3 sequences, more than 9% seen once. Another study also made use of these data, one on yellow fever vaccine responses in identical twins.

The specimen sequenced was PBMCs. The receptors were sampled from a woman between 18 and 30 years old in good health.

This clonotype was detected many times. The chain is built from TRBV28 and TRBJ2-1; D is uncertain. Trimming took 4 bases from V and 0 from J, leaving 10 bases between them. From germline, CDR1 is MDHEN and CDR2 SYDVKM. The CDR3 consists of 15 residues. The CDR3 here is CASSSTGSSYNEQFF. CDR3 bases: TGTGCCAGCAGTTCTACTGGAAGCTCCTACAATGAGCAGTTCTTC.

This clonotype was counted a few times. This chain uses TRBV6-2 or TRBV6-3 with TRBJ2-1, with 8 bases fitting TRBD2. The CDR3 is 15 amino acids. V was pared by 8 bases and J by 9 bases, with 15 bases of the junction left unmatched. The germline CDR1 and CDR2 sequences are MNHEY and SVGEGT. The CDR3 DNA follows: TGTGCCAGCTTTTCAACGGGAGGGCCACCGGGTGAGCAGTTCTTC. Encoded protein: CASFSTGGPPGEQFF.

The CDR3 nucleotides are TGCAGCGCTAGGACAGGGACCTCTGGAAACACCATATATTTT. Protein: CSARTGTSGNTIYF. V gene TRBV29-1 combines with J gene TRBJ1-3; TRBD1 matches 8 bases. CDR1 SQVTM and CDR2 ANQGSEA come from the germline V gene. CDR3 length equals 14 residues. Losses at the gene ends were 7 bases for V and 0 bases for J; bases not matched to a gene: 5.

This clonotype was counted between two and nine times. This chain uses TRBV6-2 or TRBV6-3 with TRBJ2-5; no clear D gene. Trimming removed 6 bases at V and 4 bases at J, with 9 bases between. The V gene's germline CDR1 is MNHEY and CDR2 SVGEGT. The CDR3 contains 12 residues. The CDR3 protein is CASRLFRETQYF. In DNA, the CDR3 is TGTGCCAGCAGATTGTTCCGAGAGACCCAGTACTTC.

In this sample, this clonotype turned up many times. This chain links TRBV27 with TRBJ2-1; 10 positions agree with TRBD2. The CDR3 contains 15 residues. V lost 7 bases and J lost 4; bases outside the gene matches: 7. Germline V gene data show CDR1 as MNHEY and CDR2 as SMNVEV (reference sequence). CDR3 nucleotides: TGTGCCAGCACCCTACTAGCGGGGCGTTACAATGAGCAGTTCTTC. Protein: CASTLLAGRYNEQFF.